These 10 T cell receptor beta chains came from one sample sequenced in a study of circulating tumor DNA in untreated peripheral T-cell lymphoma. Here immunoSEQ multiplex PCR was the method, and the copy in TCRdb shows in-frame clones only, minus some. The data show 7,000 or so clones, with 70% to 80% seen just once and about 26% held by the top ten. Sequencing input: tumor tissue. These receptors came from a human donor with peripheral T-cell lymphoma.

This clone was observed once. The V and J genes are TRBV4-1 and TRBJ2-5; 8 bases fit TRBD2. The CDR3 loop spans 14 amino acids. Germline assignment: CDR1 MGHRA and CDR2 YSYEKL. V dropped 3 bases and J dropped 9; count of bases not matched to a gene: 9. The CDR3 DNA sequence: TGCGCCAGCAGCCAGGTAGCGGGGACCGGGGCCCAGTACTTC. It yields the protein CASSQVAGTGAQYF.

On this clone itself: The junction departs from the called germline gene at one end, perhaps through a read error. The chain is built from TRBV19 and TRBJ2-3, with 9 bases aligning to TRBD1. Germline V gene sequence: CDR1 LNHDA, CDR2 SQIVND (reference sequence). The CDR3 is made up of 16 amino acids. CDR3 in DNA: TGTGCTAGTAGAATCAACCGGGACAGGGCCACAGATACGCAGTATTTT. Amino acids: CASRINRDRATDTQYF.

The chain recombines TRBV18 with TRBJ1-1; tentatively, D is TRBD1 (5 bases). This CDR3 has 15 residues. CDR1 and CDR2 from the germline V gene are KGHSH and LQKENI. V dropped 1 base and J dropped 8 bases, with 17 bases sitting between them. The CDR3 DNA sequence: TGTGCCAGCTCACCACGCCTGGACCGGGGCGGGGAAGCTTTCTTT. Its translation is CASSPRLDRGGEAFF.

V and J are TRBV1 and TRBJ1-2; TRBD1, the table's D call, was not compared with the DNA. TRBV1 is recorded as a pseudogene. The CDR3 totals 14 residues. For the CDR3, the DNA is TGCGCCAGCAGCCAAGGTCTTGGCCCCTATGGCTACACCTTC. Its protein is CASSQGLGPYGYTF.

This clone came up a few times. V is TRBV28 and J is TRBJ1-5, with a possible D match to TRBD1 (6 bases). Per germline, CDR1 MDHEN and CDR2 SYDVKM. V shed 5 bases and J shed 4 bases, with 15 bases lying between them. The length of the CDR3 is 15 residues. This chain's CDR3 is CASSRPHQGNQPQHF. Here the CDR3 DNA reads TGTGCCAGCAGTCGACCCCATCAGGGGAATCAGCCCCAGCATTTT.

The J gene is TRBJ1-5, the V gene TRBV23-1; D is ambiguous. TRBV23-1 is an ORF for which the function is uncertain. With 6 bases removed from V and 4 bases from J, the gap between germline ends came to 10 bases. The CDR3 has 13 amino acids. The CDR3 loop is CASSYGENQPQHF. In DNA form, the CDR3 reads TGCGCCAGCAGCTATGGGGAGAATCAGCCCCAGCATTTT.

The V call is TRBV7-7, the J call TRBJ1-5; a weak D match, TRBD1 (5 bases). The CDR3 covers 17 residues. CDR1 is SSHAT, CDR2 FNYEAQ, per germline (reference sequence). Trimming pared 4 bases from V and 0 bases from J, leaving 16 bases between. CDR3 nucleotides: TGTGCCAGCAGCTCTACCCGGGACGGATATAGCAATCAGCCCCAGCATTTT. Translated: CASSSTRDGYSNQPQHF.

The chain recombines TRBV9 with TRBJ1-1; D is ambiguous. V lost 1 base and J lost 4, with 11 bases in between. The length of the CDR3 is 14 residues. The germline gives CDR1 SGDLS, CDR2 YYNGEE. CDR3 sequence (DNA): TGTGCCAGCAGCGTAAGGGATAGGAGCACTGAAGCTTTCTTT. Protein: CASSVRDRSTEAFF.

The rearrangement uses TRBV19 and TRBJ1-2, with 9 bases aligning to TRBD1. Losses at the gene ends were 5 bases for V and 4 bases for J; bases not matched to a gene: 8. This CDR3 spans 15 amino acids. Germline assignment: CDR1 LNHDA and CDR2 SQIVND (reference sequence). Written as DNA, the CDR3 is TGTGCCAGTAGTGCACGACCGGGACAGGGCTATGGCTACACCTTC. It codes for CASSARPGQGYGYTF.

The rearrangement uses TRBV30 and TRBJ2-3, with D uncertain. CDR3 length equals 14 residues. CDR1 is GTSNPN, CDR2 SVGIG, per germline (reference sequence). The V gene lost 5 bases and the J gene lost 1 base, with 13 bases spanning the gap. CDR3 nucleotide sequence: TGTGCCTGGTGTAGCCAACGATGCACAGATACGCAGTATTTT. It encodes CAWCSQRCTDTQYF. The full variable domain, with the rest looked up from reference TRBV30 and TRBJ2-3, is SQTIHQWPATLVQPVGSPLSLECTVEGTSNPNLYWYRQAAGRGLQLLFYSVGIGQISSEVPQNLSASRPQDRQFILSSKKLLLSDSGFYLCAWCSQRCTDTQYFGPGTRLTVL.